This entry is about one T cell receptor beta chain. Other DNA sequences in this sample translate to the same CDR3. The CDR3 is made up of 14 amino acids. Germline V gene sequence: CDR1 SNHLY, CDR2 FYNNEI. The V and J ends lost 6 bases and 0 bases respectively, with 9 bases between them. Using immunoSEQ multiplex PCR, the repertoire was profiled, and TCRdb retains in-frame clones only, with some absent. The sample consists of under 150,000 clones, around 83% of them appearing once. This record belongs to a study of blood T cell repertoires in COVID-19. The sequence was collected from a man aged 35 to 55 with active or convalescent COVID-19. V usage is TRBV2 and J usage is TRBJ1-5; D is undetermined. What was sequenced was peripheral blood. DNA of the CDR3: TGTGCCAGCAGCCAAGACTATAGCAATCAGCCCCAGCATTTT. Encoded protein: CASSQDYSNQPQHF.